These 25 T cell receptor beta chains originate from one sample sequenced in a study of blood T cells in healthy people across ages. PCR was performed a second time for roughly 7 to 11 cycles using a sample-barcoded 5' primer and a J-beta primer mix. In TCRdb, the 5' RACE reads were re-called with MiXCR into one record per CDR3 protein. The sample lists about 900,000 distinct CDR3 sequences; roughly 52% were seen once. The source material was blood. These receptors were collected from a man aged 25 to 40 in good health.

J is TRBJ2-2 and V is TRBV29-1, with unresolved D. V gave up 4 bases and J gave up 7 bases, with 10 bases separating them. Germline CDR1 and CDR2: SQVTM and ANQGSEA. This CDR3 has 12 residues. CDR3 bases: TGCAGCGTTGGGGCACTCCGCGGGGAGCTGTTTTTT. This gives the protein CSVGALRGELFF.

Only a few counts were recorded for this clonotype. V usage is TRBV6-5 and J usage is TRBJ1-6, with TRBD1 identical over 7 bases. Trimming removed 7 bases from V and 5 bases from J; junction bases left unmatched: 8. This CDR3 has 15 amino acids. CDR1 and CDR2 from the germline V gene are MNHEY and SVGAGI. CDR3 sequence (DNA): TGTGCCAGCACCCCCCAGGGGGGGAATAATTCACCCCTCCACTTT. Its translation: CASTPQGGNNSPLHF.

V is TRBV12-3 or TRBV12-4 and J is TRBJ2-7; 9 bases line up with TRBD1. This CDR3 is built from 15 residues. The V and J ends lost 6 bases and 6 bases, in that order; junction bases with no gene match: 12. The CDR3 nucleotides are TGTGCCAGCAGGCCACAGGGGGCCAGCTTTTCCGAGCAGTACTTC. Its protein product is CASRPQGASFSEQYF.

V usage is TRBV20-1 and J usage is TRBJ2-1; the match to TRBD2 covers 11 bases. Per the germline V gene, CDR1 is DFQATT and CDR2 is SNEGSKA (reference sequence). Trimming cost V 6 bases and J 3 bases; bases outside gene matches: 10. This CDR3 has 16 residues. This chain's CDR3 is CSADRILAGDYNEQFF. In nucleotides, the CDR3 is TGCAGTGCGGACCGCATACTAGCGGGAGACTACAATGAGCAGTTCTTC.

In this sample, this clonotype turned up many times. The rearrangement links TRBV6-2 or TRBV6-3 to TRBJ2-2; D not resolved. The CDR3 is 14 amino acids. Germline V gene data show CDR1 as MNHEY and CDR2 as SVGEGT. Trimming took 7 bases from V and 0 from J, leaving 9 bases between them. The CDR3 region is CASNTVTNTGELFF. CDR3 in DNA: TGTGCCAGCAATACTGTAACGAACACCGGGGAGCTGTTTTTT.

In its sample, this clonotype was seen once. The chain recombines TRBV29-1 with TRBJ2-5, with D maybe TRBD1 (7 bases). Germline loops: CDR1 SQVTM, CDR2 ANQGSEA. V shed 3 bases and J shed 1 base, with 12 bases lying between them. This CDR3 has 14 amino acids. CDR3 loop: CSVDSGGFQETQYF. The CDR3 DNA reads as TGCAGCGTTGATTCAGGGGGGTTCCAAGAGACCCAGTACTTC.

This clonotype turned up a few times. The chain uses TRBV20-1 and TRBJ1-5; TRBD1 matches 12 bases. There are 16 residues in the CDR3. Germline CDR1 is DFQATT and CDR2 is SNEGSKA (reference sequence). With 5 bases clipped from V and 2 bases from J, the junction kept 7 bases outside the gene matches. The CDR3 nucleotides are TGCAGTGCTCGGGACAGGGGGCACAGTGGCAATCAGCCCCAGCATTTT. Encoded protein: CSARDRGHSGNQPQHF.

V is TRBV6-1 and J is TRBJ1-5, with 9 bases identical to TRBD1. Germline assignment: CDR1 MNHNS and CDR2 SASEGT. V lost 4 bases and J lost 4; bases outside the gene matches: 5. The CDR3 is 15 residues long. CDR3 protein: CASSGNRGPNQPQHF. DNA of the CDR3: TGTGCCAGCAGTGGAAACAGGGGGCCGAATCAGCCCCAGCATTTT.

The chain links TRBV29-1 to TRBJ2-7; D ambiguous. CDR3 size: 11 residues. V gave up 2 bases and J gave up 4 bases, with 6 bases separating them. Per the germline V gene, CDR1 is SQVTM and CDR2 is ANQGSEA. Here the CDR3 DNA reads TGCAGCGTTGAACGCGAATACGAGCAGTACTTC. This translates into CSVEREYEQYF.

The V gene is TRBV5-6, the J gene TRBJ2-2, with D possibly matching TRBD1 (6 bases). This CDR3 has 15 residues. The V end was cut by 4 bases, the J end by 5 bases, with 15 bases between. Germline CDR1 and CDR2: SGHDT and YYEEEE. DNA of the CDR3: TGTGCCAGCAGCACCCGGACAGTTTGGACCGGGGAGCTGTTTTTT. This codes for CASSTRTVWTGELFF.

As for this clonotype: A read error is possible here, since a much larger clone lies one base away. This chain connects TRBV4-3 to TRBJ2-5; tentative D call: TRBD2 (6 bases). The CDR3 spans 14 residues. Trimming removed 2 bases from V and 11 bases from J, with 18 bases in between. Per germline, CDR1 LGHNA and CDR2 YSLEER. The CDR3 DNA sequence: TGCGCCAGCAGCCAAAGTGGGTCCGGGGGTGAGCAGTACTTC. Its translation is CASSQSGSGGEQYF.

The chain has TRBV4-1 and TRBJ2-7; possibly TRBD1 for D (7 bases). Germline CDR1 MGHRA, CDR2 YSYEKL. The V end was cut by 4 bases, the J end by 3 bases, with 19 bases between. The CDR3 length is 16 residues. The CDR3 is CASSPALGGGFYEQYF. The DNA for the CDR3 is TGCGCCAGCAGCCCAGCCCTAGGAGGGGGCTTCTACGAGCAGTACTTC.

The rearrangement uses TRBV4-1 and TRBJ2-3, with TRBD1 as a possible D gene (5 bases). The germline CDR1 and CDR2 sequences are MGHRA and YSYEKL. V was shortened by 1 base and J by 3 bases, with 17 bases between the two germline ends. The CDR3 sequence is 17 residues long. The CDR3 spells CASSQGQGHIRTDTQYF. In DNA, the CDR3 is TGCGCCAGCAGCCAAGGCCAGGGTCACATCAGAACAGATACGCAGTATTTT.

The J gene is TRBJ1-1, the V gene TRBV30; no reliable D call. The germline V gene encodes CDR1 GTSNPN and CDR2 SVGIG (reference sequence). The CDR3 spans 13 residues. The ends were cut back, 0 bases at V and 2 bases at J, with 7 bases in the middle. The CDR3 nucleotides are TGTGCCTGGAGTGTACTGATAAACACTGAAGCTTTCTTT. Protein: CAWSVLINTEAFF.

The chain uses TRBV18 and TRBJ2-2; TRBD1 aligns across 7 bases. The CDR3 consists of 16 residues. Germline CDR1 and CDR2: KGHSH and LQKENI. Unmatched junction bases numbered 8, after V lost 2 bases and J lost 5 bases. In DNA, the CDR3 is TGTGCCAGCTCACCATCGGGACAGAGAAGGACCGGGGAGCTGTTTTTT. This codes for CASSPSGQRRTGELFF.

This clonotype was observed once. The CDR3 DNA sequence: TGTGCCAGCAGCTGGGACAGGGTAGGTAACAATGAGCAGTTCTTC. Its translation is CASSWDRVGNNEQFF. V is TRBV7-9 and J is TRBJ2-1, with 9 bases matching TRBD1. The CDR3 contains 15 residues. Germline CDR1 and CDR2: SEHNR and FQNEAQ (reference sequence). Trimming removed 4 bases from V and 5 bases from J; junction bases left unmatched: 6.

CDR3 nucleotide sequence: TGTGCCAGCAGCCCCACCGTACTAGCGAGGGGCAACGAGCAGTACTTC. Translating it yields CASSPTVLARGNEQYF. The rearrangement joins TRBV28 to TRBJ2-7; 7 bases map to TRBD2. Germline trimming cut 6 bases from V and 5 bases from J; bases unmatched to any gene: 16. This CDR3 spans 16 amino acids. Germline assignment: CDR1 MDHEN and CDR2 SYDVKM.

The chain employs TRBV12-3 or TRBV12-4 and TRBJ1-2, with 7 bases lining up with TRBD1. V lost 6 bases, J lost 6 bases, and 10 bases stayed unmatched. CDR3 length equals 14 residues. The chain's CDR3 is CASRQQGRVHGYTF. In nucleotides, the CDR3 is TGTGCCAGCAGACAACAGGGGCGGGTCCATGGCTACACCTTC.

This chain uses TRBV10-3 with TRBJ2-3; 11 nucleotides line up with TRBD1. V shed 4 bases, J shed 5 bases, and the junction held 5 bases outside the gene matches. Germline V gene data show CDR1 as ENHRY and CDR2 as SYGVKD. CDR3 length equals 15 residues. The CDR3 protein is CAISAGQGAGDTQYF. As DNA, the CDR3 is TGTGCCATCAGTGCAGGACAGGGGGCGGGAGATACGCAGTATTTT.

This clonotype was counted many times. The gene calls are TRBV29-1 and TRBJ1-2; D is ambiguous. The CDR3 has 13 residues. Trimming cost V 6 bases and J 1 base, with 12 bases left between them. Germline CDR1 reads SQVTM; CDR2 reads ANQGSEA. The CDR3 nucleotides read TGCAGCGTAGAGGGCCCAGATAACTATGGCTACACCTTC. This encodes CSVEGPDNYGYTF.

This chain connects TRBV12-3 or TRBV12-4 to TRBJ1-1, with D possibly being TRBD1 (5 bases). The V and J ends lost 3 bases and 7 bases respectively, with 12 bases between them. This CDR3 has 13 residues. CDR3 protein: CASSLQGDGEAFF. In DNA form, the CDR3 reads TGTGCCAGCAGTTTGCAGGGAGACGGTGAAGCTTTCTTT.

This clonotype was detected many times. A much larger clone differs by one base, so this may be a read error. The chain is built from TRBV3-1 and TRBJ2-5; 9 bases are a match to TRBD2. The V gene end was trimmed by 4 bases and the J gene end by 11 bases; junction bases not matched to a gene: 14. The length of the CDR3 is 15 residues. Germline CDR1 LGHDT, CDR2 YNNKEL (reference sequence). The CDR3 spells CASSLSAGGINEQYF. In DNA, the CDR3 is TGTGCCAGCAGCCTCTCCGCGGGGGGGATCAATGAGCAGTACTTC.

For this clonotype: It may be a read error: a sequence one base away is much more abundant. The chain has TRBV2 and TRBJ2-1, with D perhaps matching TRBD1 (5 bases). The CDR3 is 14 residues long. The germline V gene encodes CDR1 SNHLY and CDR2 FYNNEI. CDR3 region: CASNPQGSHNEQFF. The CDR3 nucleotides are TGTGCCAGCAACCCTCAGGGCTCCCACAATGAGCAGTTCTTC. The full variable domain, with the rest looked up from reference TRBV2 and TRBJ2-1, is EPEVTQTPSHQVTQMGQEVILRCVPISNHLYFYWYRQILGQKVEFLVSFYNNEISEKSEIFDDQFSVERPDGSNFTLKIRSTKLEDSAMYFCASNPQGSHNEQFFGPGTRLTVL.

Concerning this clonotype itself: An end of the junction does not agree with germline; a read error may underlie this. The gene calls are TRBV5-6 and TRBJ1-5, with D tentatively TRBD1 (6 bases). Germline values: CDR1 SGHDT, CDR2 YYEEEE. This CDR3 region has 15 residues. The CDR3 DNA sequence: TGTGCCAGCAGGACGGGGGTGGGGGGCAATCAGCCCCGGCATTTT. The encoded protein is CASRTGVGGNQPRHF.

The CDR3 DNA is TGCGCCAGCAGCTTGCCCCGGACAGGGGAAGGCTACACCTTC. Translated, it gives CASSLPRTGEGYTF. The genes are TRBV5-1 and TRBJ1-2, with 9 bases fitting TRBD1. Unmatched junction bases numbered 6, after V lost 1 base and J lost 8 bases. The CDR3 spans 14 residues. Germline values: CDR1 SGHRS, CDR2 YFSETQ. The entire variable domain, with the rest obtained from reference TRBV5-1 and TRBJ1-2, is as follows: KAGVTQTPRYLIKTRGQQVTLSCSPISGHRSVSWYQQTPGQGLQFLFEYFSETQRNKGNFPGRFSGRQFSNSRSEMNVSTLELGDSALYLCASSLPRTGEGYTFGSGTRLTVV.